This entry is about one T cell receptor (beta chain). These data belong to a study of blood T cell repertoires in COVID-19. Study-wide context: Researchers got acute and convalescent COVID-19 samples from the United States, Italy and Spain. Sources were T cells, B-cell-depleted T cells, or PBMCs; the material itself was cDNA or gDNA.

As processed by the authors: Counts of nucleated cells, estimated from reference gene primer amplification, were obtained. The data were produced by immunoSEQ multiplex PCR, yet TCRdb's version contains in-frame clones alone and is incomplete. Clonal size and the V and J genes are those of that table, whereas D and trimming came from the DNA. This repertoire shows about 220,000 clones, roughly 84% found once; its top ten account for 3% to 4%. V was shortened by 4 bases and J by 4 bases, with 13 bases between the two germline ends. Germline V gives CDR1 MNHEY, CDR2 SMNVEV (reference sequence). CDR3 length equals 14 residues.

The sequence came from an elderly woman with acute or convalescent COVID-19. What was sequenced was peripheral blood. The chain has TRBV27 and TRBJ1-1; D is ambiguous. The CDR3 bases are TGTGCCAGCAGTTGGGCTGAATTTCGCACTGAAGCTTTCTTT. It codes for CASSWAEFRTEAFF.